This TCR beta chain emerged from a study of radiotherapy plus CTLA-4 blockade in lung cancer. General observations from the study: Among blood TCR repertoires after radiotherapy plus ipilimumab, tumor-derived clones expanded. Reported findings show early blood T cell clone dynamics, with interferon-beta, best predicted response.

Clones were sequenced by immunoSEQ multiplex PCR, and TCRdb holds only the in-frame ones, with some missing. The sample lists around 45,000 clones, roughly 64% occurring once. The J segment lost 11 bases and the V segment lost 0 bases, leaving 8 bases of the junction unmatched. This CDR3 contains 14 residues. The germline V gene encodes CDR1 MNHNY and CDR2 SVGAGI (reference sequence). This clone was observed a handful of times. Its cognate antigen is unknown. This sequence originates from a human donor with non-small cell lung cancer who had a partial response to radiotherapy plus ipilimumab. The genes are TRBV6-6 and TRBJ1-1; TRBD1 matches 8 bases. The specimen was peripheral blood, collected from a patient treated with radiotherapy plus ipilimumab. The DNA for the CDR3 is TGTGCCAGCAGTTACTCGACGGGGGACAGGAGGGCTTTCTTT. Translation: CASSYSTGDRRAFF.